These 28 T cell receptor beta chains share one sample of origin, sequenced in a study of T cells in Graves' hyperthyroidism and ophthalmopathy. It was RNA transcripts that yielded the amplified TCR beta CDR3 regions. The HTBI primer set served for first-round RT-PCR of the TCR CDR3. TCRdb redid the calling of the multiplex PCR reads with MiXCR, one entry per CDR3 protein. The table records some 380,000 distinct CDR3 sequences, 13% of them present only once. Sample: blood. These receptors all come from a man younger than 45 with Graves' hyperthyroidism that later progressed to Graves' ophthalmopathy.

Many counts were recorded for this clonotype. The V and J genes are TRBV12-3 or TRBV12-4 and TRBJ1-4; the D is unclear. The germline V and J ends were trimmed by 7 bases and 8 bases, with 14 bases remaining between them. This CDR3 has 13 amino acids. Here the CDR3 DNA reads TGTGCCAGCAATAGGGCCGGGCAGGAAAAACTGTTTTTT. Translation: CASNRAGQEKLFF.

This clonotype was seen a single time. V and J are TRBV5-6 and TRBJ2-2, with unresolved D. CDR3 size: 13 residues. Germline CDR1 reads SGHDT; CDR2 reads YYEEEE. Trimming left V 7 bases short and J 6 bases short, with 13 bases between. As DNA, the CDR3 is TGTGCCAGCGAACTAATTGTCGCCGGGGAGCTGTTTTTT. It translates to CASELIVAGELFF.

The chain recombines TRBV7-2 with TRBJ1-5, with a tentative D call TRBD1 (5 bases). Germline lookup yields CDR1 SGHTA and CDR2 FQGNSA. The CDR3 has 14 amino acids. V was trimmed by 6 bases and J by 2 bases, leaving 11 bases between them. The CDR3 DNA sequence: TGTGCCAGCAGTTCCGGGGGTCGCAATCAGCCCCAGCATTTT. This codes for CASSSGGRNQPQHF.

Ten or more counts support this clonotype. The rearrangement joins TRBV6-1 to TRBJ2-7, with D possibly TRBD1 on 6 matching bases. CDR3 length: 16 amino acids. CDR1 MNHNS and CDR2 SASEGT come from the germline V gene. Between the trimmed V and J ends, which lost 5 bases and 3 bases, there was a span of 20 bases. CDR3 sequence (DNA): TGTGCCAGCAGTTACCTGTTCGGGACAAATTACTACGAGCAGTACTTC. This gives the protein CASSYLFGTNYYEQYF.

This clonotype was detected only a few times. The gene calls are TRBV5-1 and TRBJ2-3, with D perhaps being TRBD1 or TRBD2 (5 bases each). Trimming stripped 4 bases from V and 4 bases from J, with 16 bases between. CDR1 is SGHRS, CDR2 YFSETQ, per germline. This CDR3 region has 15 residues. This CDR3 is CASSPTGRGADTQYF. In DNA form, the CDR3 reads TGCGCCAGCAGCCCAACGGGGCGAGGTGCAGATACGCAGTATTTT.

The chain uses TRBV6-4 and TRBJ2-1, with TRBD2 matching over 7 bases. From germline, CDR1 is MRHNA and CDR2 SNTAGT. V was clipped by 2 bases and J by 15 bases; unmatched bases: 10. The CDR3 is 13 amino acids. The DNA for the CDR3 is TGTGCCAGCAGTGACACGAATGGACTAGTGGTGTTCTTC. Translated: CASSDTNGLVVFF.

Many counts were recorded for this clonotype. The chain combines TRBV2 with TRBJ1-6, with 10 bases aligning to TRBD1. Germline-derived CDR1 and CDR2 are SNHLY and FYNNEI. The CDR3 consists of 15 residues. Germline trimming cut 4 bases from V and 10 bases from J; bases unmatched to any gene: 7. The CDR3 nucleotides are TGTGCCAGCAGTGTCGTTGGGACAGGGGTATCACCCCTCCACTTT. Translated, it gives CASSVVGTGVSPLHF.

The CDR3 loop reads CAISESARGYEQYF. In DNA, the CDR3 is TGTGCCATCAGTGAGTCGGCCAGGGGGTACGAGCAGTACTTC. The chain combines TRBV10-3 with TRBJ2-7; 7 bases fit TRBD1. The V and J ends lost 0 bases and 4 bases, in that order; junction bases with no gene match: 3. This CDR3 has 14 amino acids. Germline V gives CDR1 ENHRY, CDR2 SYGVKD.

Ten or more counts support this clonotype. The V call is TRBV20-1, the J call TRBJ2-1, with D tentatively TRBD2 (6 bases). The germline V and J ends were trimmed by 5 bases and 5 bases, with 13 bases remaining between them. The CDR3 length is 13 residues. Germline CDR1 and CDR2: DFQATT and SNEGSKA (reference sequence). The CDR3 spells CSAPPSANNEQFF. DNA for the CDR3: TGCAGTGCTCCCCCTAGCGCCAACAATGAGCAGTTCTTC.

This clonotype has just a few counts. The chain links TRBV6-1 to TRBJ1-5; TRBD1 is a possible D gene (6 bases). Trimming pared 7 bases from V and 3 bases from J, leaving 16 bases between. The CDR3 has 15 amino acids. Looked up from germline, CDR1 is MNHNS and CDR2 is SASEGT. Written as DNA, the CDR3 is TGTGCCAGCAAACCACCACAGGGAATCAATCAGCCCCAGCATTTT. Residues: CASKPPQGINQPQHF.

This clonotype was seen a handful of times. The rearrangement uses TRBV5-1 and TRBJ1-4, with D perhaps TRBD1 (5 bases). V lost 0 bases to trimming and J lost 7 bases, with 13 bases between them. CDR1 is SGHRS, CDR2 YFSETQ, per germline. The CDR3 length is 15 residues. Written as DNA, the CDR3 is TGCGCCAGCAGCTTGGCTCCCAGGGCTGGTGAAAAACTGTTTTTT. It translates to CASSLAPRAGEKLFF.

The V call is TRBV6-2 or TRBV6-3, the J call TRBJ2-7; TRBD1 matches at 8 bases. CDR3 length equals 17 residues. Germline assignment: CDR1 MNHEY and CDR2 SVGEGT. V shed 2 bases, J shed 2 bases, and the junction held 11 bases outside the gene matches. CDR3 DNA: TGTGCCAGCAGTTACAAGTCTCCGGGACAGGCGACCTACGAGCAGTACTTC. Its protein product is CASSYKSPGQATYEQYF.

The chain couples TRBV7-9 to TRBJ2-7; 12 bases agree with TRBD2. The CDR3 is 15 residues long. Per the germline V gene, CDR1 is SEHNR and CDR2 is FQNEAQ (reference sequence). The J segment lost 7 bases and the V segment lost 3 bases, leaving 7 bases of the junction unmatched. Written as DNA, the CDR3 is TGTGCCAGCAGCTTGGCTAGCGGGGGGGCCAGGGAGCAGTACTTC. Its protein product is CASSLASGGAREQYF.

The chain recombines TRBV10-2 with TRBJ1-6; tentatively, D is TRBD1 (5 bases). Germline CDR1 is WSHSY and CDR2 is SAAADI. Trimming removed 6 bases at V and 5 bases at J, with 11 bases between. The CDR3 runs 14 residues. The CDR3 reads CASRGKGDNSPLHF. DNA for the CDR3: TGCGCCAGCAGAGGGAAAGGGGATAATTCACCCCTCCACTTT.

This clonotype has a count of ten or more. This chain uses TRBV12-3 or TRBV12-4 with TRBJ1-6; the D is unclear. With 0 bases removed from V and 4 bases from J, the gap between germline ends came to 4 bases. The CDR3 covers 14 residues. CDR3 bases: TGTGCCAGCAGTTTAGCCCTTTATAATTCACCCCTCCACTTT. Its protein product is CASSLALYNSPLHF.

This clonotype has a count of ten or more. The chain joins TRBV5-4 to TRBJ1-1, with D unclear. V was shortened by 0 bases and J by 1 base, with 7 bases between the two germline ends. The CDR3 is 14 amino acids. Germline CDR1 SGHNT, CDR2 YYREEE (reference sequence). The chain's CDR3 is CASSLGQENTEAFF. In DNA form, the CDR3 reads TGTGCCAGCAGCTTGGGTCAAGAGAACACTGAAGCTTTCTTT.

The rearrangement links TRBV5-1 to TRBJ2-1; a possible D gene is TRBD2 (6 bases). Trimming left V 2 bases short and J 12 bases short, with 15 bases between. The CDR3 extends over 13 amino acids. CDR1 is SGHRS, CDR2 YFSETQ, per germline. The CDR3, as DNA: TGCGCCAGCAGCTTCAACCGGGACTCCCCGCAGTTCTTC. Its translation: CASSFNRDSPQFF.

The chain has TRBV7-2 and TRBJ1-3, with unresolved D. V dropped 8 bases and J dropped 0 bases, with 5 bases sitting between them. Germline lookup yields CDR1 SGHTA and CDR2 FQGNSA. The CDR3 has 12 residues. CDR3 coding DNA: TGTGCCAGCCGACGCTCTGGAAACACCATATATTTT. Translated: CASRRSGNTIYF.

Only a few counts were recorded for this clonotype. The chain couples TRBV6-6 to TRBJ2-7; the D is unclear. Germline V gene sequence: CDR1 MNHNY, CDR2 SVGAGI (reference sequence). The CDR3 runs to 13 residues. V was clipped by 0 bases and J by 4 bases, with 7 bases between them. This CDR3 is CASSYSHKYEQYF. The CDR3 DNA reads TGTGCCAGCAGTTACTCGCACAAATACGAGCAGTACTTC.

Written as DNA, the CDR3 is TGTGCCAGCAGGTTACAGAGAAGCTCCTACAATGAGCAGTTCTTC. This codes for CASRLQRSSYNEQFF. This sequence joins TRBV6-2 or TRBV6-3 and TRBJ2-1, with D unclear. This CDR3 has 15 amino acids. The V and J ends lost 6 bases and 0 bases respectively, with 12 bases between them. Germline CDR1 is MNHEY and CDR2 is SVGEGT.

The V call is TRBV29-1, the J call TRBJ2-7; 7 bases match TRBD2. This CDR3 spans 13 amino acids. Germline V gene data show CDR1 as SQVTM and CDR2 as ANQGSEA. J gave up 1 base and V 5 bases, and 5 bases lay outside the gene matches. DNA for the CDR3: TGCAGCGTTCGGGGGGTTGTATCCTACGAGCAGTACTTC. Protein sequence: CSVRGVVSYEQYF.

This clonotype was seen repeatedly, ten times or more. This chain links TRBV3-1 with TRBJ2-2, with no clear D. The CDR3 is 14 amino acids. Germline V gene data show CDR1 as LGHDT and CDR2 as YNNKEL (reference sequence). The V gene lost 3 bases and the J gene lost 3 bases, with 8 bases spanning the gap. The CDR3 nucleotides are TGTGCCAGCAGCCAGGGATCTTACACCGGGGAGCTGTTTTTT. Its protein is CASSQGSYTGELFF.

Many counts were recorded for this clonotype. The V and J genes are TRBV7-9 and TRBJ1-6, with D unclear. Trimming took 2 bases from V and 7 from J, leaving 12 bases between them. Germline V gene lookup returns CDR1 SEHNR and CDR2 FQNEAQ (reference sequence). CDR3 length: 15 amino acids. CDR3 sequence: CASSLMADWNSPLHF. The CDR3 nucleotides read TGTGCCAGCAGCTTAATGGCCGACTGGAATTCACCCCTCCACTTT. The full variable domain, with the rest looked up from reference TRBV7-9 and TRBJ1-6, is DTGVSQNPRHKITKRGQNVTFRCDPISEHNRLYWYRQTLGQGPEFLTYFQNEAQLEKSRLLSDRFSAERPKGSFSTLEIQRTEQGDSAMYLCASSLMADWNSPLHFGNGTRLTVT.

The chain employs TRBV20-1 and TRBJ1-3; no clear D gene. The CDR3 has 14 amino acids. Trimming pared 4 bases from V and 0 bases from J, leaving 10 bases between. CDR1 is DFQATT, CDR2 SNEGSKA, per germline (reference sequence). The CDR3 nucleotides are TGCAGTGCTACACCCGGGCGCTCTGGAAACACCATATATTTT. This sequence encodes CSATPGRSGNTIYF.

This clonotype was counted only a few times. The V and J genes are TRBV13 and TRBJ2-7; no clear D gene. V was pared by 1 base and J by 2 bases, with 9 bases between. This CDR3 region has 14 residues. CDR1 and CDR2 (germline): PRHDT, FYEKMQ (reference sequence). CDR3 nucleotides: TGTGCCAGCAGCTTAGATACAAGACCCTACGAGCAGTACTTC. It is translated as CASSLDTRPYEQYF.

The chain is built from TRBV18 and TRBJ2-7, with 11 bases fitting TRBD2. J gave up 4 bases and V 3 bases, and 5 bases lay outside the gene matches. Germline CDR1 and CDR2: KGHSH and LQKENI. The CDR3 has 15 amino acids. The chain's CDR3 is CASSPGTSGLYEQYF. Written as DNA, the CDR3 is TGTGCCAGCTCACCCGGGACTAGCGGTTTGTACGAGCAGTACTTC.

This clonotype showed up just a few times. J is TRBJ2-7 and V is TRBV5-1; a weak D match, TRBD2 (5 bases). V was cut by 4 bases and J by 2 bases, with 13 bases left in between. Germline loops: CDR1 SGHRS, CDR2 YFSETQ. The CDR3 is 14 residues long. The CDR3, as DNA: TGCGCCAGCAGCGGCCAGGCGGGCACCTACGAGCAGTACTTC. Protein sequence: CASSGQAGTYEQYF.

J is TRBJ1-1 and V is TRBV12-3 or TRBV12-4, with a tentative D call TRBD1 (6 bases). V shed 7 bases and J shed 4 bases, with 19 bases lying between them. The CDR3 totals 15 residues. The CDR3 DNA reads as TGTGCCAGCACCCTTGGGGGCCTGAGGGGCACTGAAGCTTTCTTT. It translates to CASTLGGLRGTEAFF.